Listed here are 4 T cell receptor beta chains from one sample, sequenced in a study of T cells in Graves' hyperthyroidism and ophthalmopathy. RNA transcripts gave rise to amplified TCR beta CDR3 regions. An initial round of RT-PCR targeting the TCR CDR3 relied on the HTBI primer set. Each CDR3 protein is one row after TCRdb ran MiXCR on the multiplex PCR reads. Of approximately 630,000 distinct CDR3 sequences detected, 16% appear once; the ten largest clones hold around 4%. The specimen was blood. The receptors were gathered from a woman under 40 with Graves' hyperthyroidism.

This clonotype was detected ten times or more. The rearrangement joins TRBV12-3 or TRBV12-4 to TRBJ2-7; perhaps TRBD1 as D (6 bases). V lost 6 bases to trimming and J lost 4 bases, with 13 bases between them. The CDR3 has 13 amino acids. CDR3 nucleotide sequence: TGTGCCAGCAGCAACAGGGCAGGGTACGAGCAGTACTTC. Translation: CASSNRAGYEQYF.

This clonotype has at least ten counts. The chain recombines TRBV6-1 with TRBJ2-7; tentatively, D is TRBD1 or TRBD2 (6 bases each). This CDR3 contains 15 residues. From germline, CDR1 is MNHNS and CDR2 SASEGT. The germline V and J ends were trimmed by 7 bases and 2 bases, with 18 bases remaining between them. The DNA for the CDR3 is TGTGCCAGCATCGGGTGGCACGGGGGCGCCTACGAGCAGTACTTC. This gives the protein CASIGWHGGAYEQYF.

This clonotype was seen repeatedly, ten times or more. The rearrangement joins TRBV7-9 to TRBJ2-5; 13 nucleotides match TRBD2. This CDR3 has 16 amino acids. The V segment lost 2 bases and the J segment 2 bases; nucleotides outside the gene matches: 2. Germline CDR1 is SEHNR and CDR2 is FQNEAQ (reference sequence). The CDR3 sequence: CASSLTLAGGQETQYF. CDR3 DNA: TGTGCCAGCAGCTTAACACTAGCGGGAGGGCAAGAGACCCAGTACTTC.

The V call is TRBV5-1, the J call TRBJ2-5, with TRBD2 matching 11 bases. This CDR3 comprises 16 residues. The V segment lost 0 bases and the J segment 7 bases; nucleotides outside the gene matches: 8. The germline V gene has CDR1 SGHRS and CDR2 YFSETQ. CDR3 loop: CASSLGPSGRMVTQYF. CDR3 DNA sequence: TGCGCCAGCAGCTTGGGGCCTAGCGGGAGGATGGTGACCCAGTACTTC.